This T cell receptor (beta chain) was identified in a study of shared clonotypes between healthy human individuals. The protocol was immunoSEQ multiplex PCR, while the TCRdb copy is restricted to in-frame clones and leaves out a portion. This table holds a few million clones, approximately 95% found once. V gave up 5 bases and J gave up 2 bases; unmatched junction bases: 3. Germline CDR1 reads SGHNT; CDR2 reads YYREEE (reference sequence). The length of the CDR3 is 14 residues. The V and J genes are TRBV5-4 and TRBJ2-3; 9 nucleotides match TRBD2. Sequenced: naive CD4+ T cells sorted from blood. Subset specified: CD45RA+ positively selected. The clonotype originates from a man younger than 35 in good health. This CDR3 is CASRAGGHTDTQYF. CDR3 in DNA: TGTGCCAGCAGAGCGGGGGGTCACACAGATACGCAGTATTTT.